This T cell receptor beta chain was identified during a study of T cells after yellow fever vaccination (dated by TCRdb to between 2017 and 2020). A note on the overall study: The SMART-Seq v4 Ultra Low Input RNA kit was used to prepare libraries from fractions with low cell numbers. Blood samples were taken at several timepoints before and after primary and secondary immunization, and bulk PBMC replicates and cell subsets were isolated. Two healthy male donors made up the cohort, one aged 18 to 30 years and the other aged 30 to 39 years. To follow T-cell clones before and after both primary and booster YFV17D yellow fever vaccination, bulk TCR alpha and beta repertoires underwent longitudinal sequencing.

Synthesis of TCR cDNA relied on 5'RACE template switching, a step that introduced a universal primer site along with unique molecular identifiers. Priming for cDNA synthesis came from both the TCR alpha and TCR beta constant segments. Library amplification used two PCR steps, and the second PCR step added sample barcodes and sequencing adapters. Sequencing of the libraries was done on either Illumina HiSeq 2500 (2x100 bp) or NovaSeq (2x150 bp). The authors processed their data as follows. Reads were demultiplexed and collapsed into UMI consensus sequences with MIGEC, and V(D)J alignment was performed with MiXCR. Using edgeR on replicate PBMC samples, clonotypes were called vaccine-responding if FDR was below 0.01 and the log2 fold change was above 5 up to day 15. Each bulk clonotype was labeled CD4 or CD8 based on which sequenced repertoire, CD4 or CD8, contained the clonotype at higher abundance. TCRdb ran its own pipeline on the public reads, namely fastp trimming at Q25 and MiXCR clone calling, and kept in-frame beta chains. Each CDR3 protein gets just one entry, which takes the most common genes and DNA from the rows behind it. These V and J calls originate from TCRdb's pipeline instead of the authors' own analysis. The sample table lists around 340,000 distinct CDR3 sequences, more than 8.5% of them with a count of one. The ten top clones hold approximately 18% of the sample.

This clonotype turned up a few times. The antigen this receptor binds is unknown. The sample holds no much larger clone one base away, and base qualities are not on file. For CDR1 and CDR2, the germline V gene lists SGHVS and FQNEAQ. Relative to germline, V is missing 4 bases and J is missing 3 bases, with 13 bases of the junction outside any gene match. Measured from the cysteine to the phenylalanine, the CDR3 is 19 residues long. Kept here is only the CDR3 DNA, which spans 57 bases and is read in frame from base 1. Per the publication, the treatment or condition label means: live attenuated yellow fever vaccine strain. Two biological replicates of bulk PBMCs were collected at each blood-draw timepoint. A standard Ficoll-Paque protocol was used to isolate PBMCs from peripheral blood. TriZol was used to extract RNA from bulk PBMCs, CD4 and CD8 fractions, and dextramer-positive and dextramer-negative fractions.

Summary of the overall study and its limitations: A small share of clonotypes occurred in both CD4 and CD8 compartments, likely arising from convergent recombination. Most clones expanded after primary vaccination (about 95% of CD4 and approximately 90% of CD8) were re-detected after the booster, suggesting that broad memory maintenance occurred. Because abundant contaminating clonotypes from the bulk population could be contained in FACS-sorted repertoires, computational filtering was required. Because the study included only a couple of donors, the extent to which the findings can be generalized is limited. The secondary T-cell response was weaker than the primary response but faster, peaking on day 5 instead of day 15.

The sequences come from PBMCs, collected on the day of the first yellow fever vaccination. Recombination connected TRBV7-8 to TRBJ2-1; 12 nucleotides in the junction match TRBD2. This sequence originates from a man younger than 35 who received the YFV17D yellow fever vaccine. The CDR3 has the sequence CASSSGLAGPEPNYNEQFF. The bases are TGTGCCAGCAGCTCGGGACTAGCGGGCCCCGAGCCCAACTACAATGAGCAGTTCTTC.